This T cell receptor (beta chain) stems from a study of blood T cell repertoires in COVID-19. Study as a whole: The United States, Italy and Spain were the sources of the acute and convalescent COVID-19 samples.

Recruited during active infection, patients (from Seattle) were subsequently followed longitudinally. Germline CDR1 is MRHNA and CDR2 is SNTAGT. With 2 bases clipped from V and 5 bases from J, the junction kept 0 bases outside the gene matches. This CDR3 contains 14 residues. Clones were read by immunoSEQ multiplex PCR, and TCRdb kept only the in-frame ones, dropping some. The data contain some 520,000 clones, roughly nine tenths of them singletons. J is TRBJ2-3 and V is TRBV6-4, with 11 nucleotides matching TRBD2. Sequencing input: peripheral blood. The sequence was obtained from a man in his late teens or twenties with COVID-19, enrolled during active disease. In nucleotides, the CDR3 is TGTGCCAGCAGTGACGGACTAGCGGGAGATACGCAGTATTTT. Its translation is CASSDGLAGDTQYF.